Listed here is a single T cell receptor beta chain. Its target is not known. The CDR3 spans 15 residues. Germline V gene data show CDR1 as MNHNS and CDR2 as SASEGT. TCRdb processed the 5' RACE reads again and assigns one entry to each CDR3 protein, with no DNA. Its table records over 200,000 distinct CDR3 sequences. These data belong to a study of monozygotic twins with inflammatory bowel disease. Study-wide points: Lower sharing of clonotypes with other individuals was seen in IBD patients than in healthy twins. This was most marked in patients showing signs of disease activity.

Sequenced input: blood. The chain carries TRBV6-1 and TRBJ1-5; TCRdb outputs TRBD1, but without DNA this stays unchecked. This sequence was found in a human donor with ulcerative colitis or Crohn's disease, or a healthy co-twin of an affected twin (not recorded which). CDR3 sequence reads: CASREGRDRNQPQHF.